Below, 14 T cell receptor beta chains from the same sample are listed, as sequenced in a study of identical twins. TCRdb passed the 5' RACE reads through MiXCR, listing each CDR3 protein once. The sample lists about 890,000 distinct CDR3 sequences; 9% to 15% were seen once. Separately, the same data were catalogued under a study of yellow fever vaccine responses in identical twins.

Sequencing was done on a sample of PBMCs. The receptors come from a woman younger than 30 in good health.

The chain recombines TRBV7-8 with TRBJ2-7; the D call may be TRBD1 or TRBD2 (5 bases each). Germline V gene data show CDR1 as SGHVS and CDR2 as FQNEAQ. V was shortened by 2 bases and J by 4 bases, with 12 bases between the two germline ends. The CDR3 consists of 14 residues. The CDR3 nucleotides are TGTGCCAGCAGCTTAAGACAGCGAGGGTACGAGCAGTACGTC. Encoded protein: CASSLRQRGYEQYV.

The chain uses TRBV12-3 or TRBV12-4 and TRBJ2-7, with D hard to call. Trimming left V 6 bases short and J 2 bases short, with 8 bases between. CDR3 length equals 12 residues. CDR3 residues: CASSRAAYEQYF. DNA for the CDR3: TGTGCCAGCAGCCGGGCGGCCTACGAGCAGTACTTC.

In its sample, this clonotype was seen many times. The chain uses TRBV12-1 and TRBJ1-2. TRBV12-1 is recorded as a pseudogene. This CDR3 is built from 15 residues. The CDR3 nucleotides read TGTGCCAGCAGCTTTCGGGGAGGAGTTATCTATGGCTACACCTTC. Its protein product is CASSFRGGVIYGYTF.

This clonotype was counted only a few times. V is TRBV7-9 and J is TRBJ2-3, with D possibly matching TRBD2 (5 bases). From germline, CDR1 is SEHNR and CDR2 FQNEAQ (reference sequence). CDR3 length: 15 amino acids. V lost 4 bases to trimming and J lost 5 bases, with 16 bases between them. As DNA, the CDR3 is TGTGCCAGCAGCTACGGACCGGGATGGGAAGATACGCAGTATTTT. Encoded protein: CASSYGPGWEDTQYF. Looking up the rest from reference TRBV7-9 and TRBJ2-3 gives the full variable domain: DTGVSQNPRHKITKRGQNVTFRCDPISEHNRLYWYRQTLGQGPEFLTYFQNEAQLEKSRLLSDRFSAERPKGSFSTLEIQRTEQGDSAMYLCASSYGPGWEDTQYFGPGTRLTVL.

This sequence joins TRBV25-1 and TRBJ2-7; a possible D gene is TRBD2 (5 bases). The length of the CDR3 is 16 residues. Germline V gene data show CDR1 as MGHDK and CDR2 as SYGVNS. V shed 6 bases and J shed 4 bases, with 22 bases lying between them. The chain's CDR3 is CASRKIAGGVLYEQYF. CDR3 DNA: TGTGCCAGCAGGAAAATAGCCGGAGGCGTTCTGTACGAGCAGTACTTC.

The chain employs TRBV6-1 and TRBJ1-1; tentative D call: TRBD1 (5 bases). Germline CDR1 reads MNHNS; CDR2 reads SASEGT. The CDR3 length is 17 residues. The germline V and J ends were trimmed by 1 base and 0 bases, with 15 bases remaining between them. CDR3 protein: CASSEDVWTLMNTEAFF. The CDR3 region has the DNA TGTGCCAGCAGTGAAGATGTCTGGACACTAATGAACACTGAAGCTTTCTTT.

This clonotype has just a few counts. The gene calls are TRBV20-1 and TRBJ2-3; 8 nucleotides agree with TRBD1. After removal of 1 base from V and 5 bases from J, the junction contained 8 bases not matched to a gene. The CDR3 has 15 amino acids. Per germline, CDR1 DFQATT and CDR2 SNEGSKA (reference sequence). CDR3 nucleotide sequence: TGCAGTGCTAGAGCGGTGGACAGGGCGATAGATACGCAGTATTTT. Amino acids: CSARAVDRAIDTQYF.

J is TRBJ1-4 and V is TRBV6-5; 9 bases align to TRBD1. Trimming cost V 1 base and J 8 bases; bases outside gene matches: 5. Germline V CDR1 and CDR2: MNHEY, SVGAGI. The CDR3 has 15 residues. The CDR3 DNA reads as TGTGCCAGCAGTTACTACGGACAGGGGACGGAAAAACTGTTTTTT. It is translated as CASSYYGQGTEKLFF.

The chain employs TRBV27 and TRBJ2-3; 11 nucleotides match TRBD2. The V and J ends lost 4 bases and 2 bases, in that order; junction bases with no gene match: 5. This CDR3 is 16 amino acids long. Germline values: CDR1 MNHEY, CDR2 SMNVEV (reference sequence). CDR3 amino acids: CASSSLAGGVTDTQYF. The CDR3, as DNA: TGTGCCAGCAGTTCCCTAGCGGGGGGCGTCACAGATACGCAGTATTTT.

This clonotype was detected many times. V and J are TRBV14 and TRBJ2-1; a weak D match, TRBD2 (6 bases). CDR1 is SGHDN and CDR2 is FVKESK in the germline V gene. The CDR3 extends over 15 amino acids. Trimming took off 3 bases at V and 6 bases at J, with 15 bases between the two ends. The CDR3 region has the DNA TGTGCCAGCAGCCAGGAGCTAGCGACTAGCAATGAGCAGTTCTTC. This codes for CASSQELATSNEQFF.

The chain employs TRBV6-2 or TRBV6-3 and TRBJ2-1; TRBD2 matches 8 bases. Germline values: CDR1 MNHEY, CDR2 SVGEGT. With 4 bases clipped from V and 7 bases from J, the junction kept 6 bases outside the gene matches. The CDR3 consists of 14 residues. The CDR3 protein is CASSSGLGMNEQFF. The CDR3 region has the DNA TGTGCCAGCAGTTCGGGACTAGGGATGAATGAGCAGTTCTTC.

Ten or more counts support this clonotype. V usage is TRBV4-2 and J usage is TRBJ2-7; the match to TRBD2 covers 8 bases. The length of the CDR3 is 18 residues. Germline V CDR1 and CDR2: LGHNA, YNFKEQ. With V trimmed by 0 bases and J by 3 bases, 13 bases remained unmatched. CDR3 nucleotides: TGTGCCAGCAGCCAAGACGGGGGGGGGCTAATGCCCATCTACGAGCAGTACTTC. It translates to CASSQDGGGLMPIYEQYF.

Here the CDR3 reads CASSQRQYNEQFF. The CDR3 nucleotides are TGTGCCAGCAGCCAGCGACAGTACAATGAGCAGTTCTTC. This sequence joins TRBV13 and TRBJ2-1, with D perhaps matching TRBD1 (5 bases). From germline, CDR1 is PRHDT and CDR2 FYEKMQ (reference sequence). This CDR3 has 13 amino acids. V lost 5 bases and J 4 bases, leaving 9 bases between the germline ends.

In this sample, this clonotype turned up a few times. The CDR3 spells CASSPIAGAADTQYF. In nucleotides, the CDR3 is TGTGCCAGCAGTCCTATAGCGGGAGCAGCGGATACGCAGTATTTT. The chain carries TRBV12-3 or TRBV12-4 and TRBJ2-3; 9 bases map to TRBD2. The trim removed 5 bases at V and 6 bases at J, leaving 9 bases unmatched. The CDR3 extends over 15 amino acids.